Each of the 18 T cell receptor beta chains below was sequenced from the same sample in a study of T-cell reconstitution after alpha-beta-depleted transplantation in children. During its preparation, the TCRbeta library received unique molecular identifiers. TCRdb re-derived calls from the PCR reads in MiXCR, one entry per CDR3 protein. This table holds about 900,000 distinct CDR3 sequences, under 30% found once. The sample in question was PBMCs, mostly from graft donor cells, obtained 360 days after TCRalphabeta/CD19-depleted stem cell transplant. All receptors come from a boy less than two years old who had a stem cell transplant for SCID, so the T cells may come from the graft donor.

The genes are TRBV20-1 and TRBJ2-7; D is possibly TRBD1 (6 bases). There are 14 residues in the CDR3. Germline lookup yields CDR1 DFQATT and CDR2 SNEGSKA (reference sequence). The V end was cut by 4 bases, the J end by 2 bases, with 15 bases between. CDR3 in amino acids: CSAKIRDTAYEQYF. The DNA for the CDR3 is TGCAGTGCTAAGATCCGGGACACCGCCTACGAGCAGTACTTC.

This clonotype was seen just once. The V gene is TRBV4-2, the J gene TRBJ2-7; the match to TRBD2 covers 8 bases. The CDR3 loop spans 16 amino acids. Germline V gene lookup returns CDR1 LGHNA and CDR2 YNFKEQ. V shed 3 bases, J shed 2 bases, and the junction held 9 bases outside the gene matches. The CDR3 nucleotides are TGTGCCAGCAGCCACCGAGGGGGGACTAGAGCCTACGAGCAGTACTTC. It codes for CASSHRGGTRAYEQYF.

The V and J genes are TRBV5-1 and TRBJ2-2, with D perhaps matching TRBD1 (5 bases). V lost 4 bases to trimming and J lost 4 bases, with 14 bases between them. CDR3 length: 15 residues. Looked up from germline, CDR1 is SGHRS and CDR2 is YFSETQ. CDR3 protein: CASSPTSGFTGELFF. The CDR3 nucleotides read TGCGCCAGCAGCCCTACTTCAGGGTTCACCGGGGAGCTGTTTTTT.

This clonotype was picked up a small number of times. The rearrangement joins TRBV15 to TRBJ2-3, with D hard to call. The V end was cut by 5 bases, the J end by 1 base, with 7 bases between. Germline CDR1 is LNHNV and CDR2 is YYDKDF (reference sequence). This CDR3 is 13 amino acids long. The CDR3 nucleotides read TGTGCCACCAGCTCGCAGGGCACAGATACGCAGTATTTT. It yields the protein CATSSQGTDTQYF.

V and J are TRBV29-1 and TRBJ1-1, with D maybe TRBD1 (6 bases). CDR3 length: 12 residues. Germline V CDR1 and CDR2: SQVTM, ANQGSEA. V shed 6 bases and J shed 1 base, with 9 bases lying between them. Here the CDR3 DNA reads TGCAGCGTAAAGGGGGGGAACACTGAAGCTTTCTTT. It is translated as CSVKGGNTEAFF.

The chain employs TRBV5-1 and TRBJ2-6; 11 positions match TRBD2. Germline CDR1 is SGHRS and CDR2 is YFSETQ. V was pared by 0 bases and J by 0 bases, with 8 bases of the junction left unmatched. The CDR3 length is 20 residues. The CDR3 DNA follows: TGCGCCAGCAGCTTGGATCCTTCCGGGACTAGCGGCTCTGGGGCCAACGTCCTGACTTTC. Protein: CASSLDPSGTSGSGANVLTF. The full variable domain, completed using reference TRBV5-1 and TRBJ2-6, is KAGVTQTPRYLIKTRGQQVTLSCSPISGHRSVSWYQQTPGQGLQFLFEYFSETQRNKGNFPGRFSGRQFSNSRSEMNVSTLELGDSALYLCASSLDPSGTSGSGANVLTFGAGSRLTVL.

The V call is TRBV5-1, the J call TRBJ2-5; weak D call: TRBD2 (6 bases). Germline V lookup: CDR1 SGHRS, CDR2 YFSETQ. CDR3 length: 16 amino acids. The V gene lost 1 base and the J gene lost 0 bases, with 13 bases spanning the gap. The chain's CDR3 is CASSLSKRANQETQYF. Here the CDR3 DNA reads TGCGCCAGCAGCTTGAGCAAGCGGGCGAACCAAGAGACCCAGTACTTC.

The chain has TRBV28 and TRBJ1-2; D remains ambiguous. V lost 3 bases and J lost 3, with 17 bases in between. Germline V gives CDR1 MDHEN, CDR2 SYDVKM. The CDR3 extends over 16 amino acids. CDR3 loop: CASSLIGDSPYYGYTF. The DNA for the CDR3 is TGTGCCAGCAGTTTGATAGGAGATTCGCCATACTATGGCTACACCTTC.

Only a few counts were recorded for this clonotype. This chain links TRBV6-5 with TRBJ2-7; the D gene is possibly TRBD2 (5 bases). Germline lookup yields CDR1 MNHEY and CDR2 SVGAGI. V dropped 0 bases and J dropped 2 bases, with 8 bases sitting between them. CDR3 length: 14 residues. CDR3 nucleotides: TGTGCCAGCAGTTACTCAGCCGGGACCTACGAGCAGTACTTC. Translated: CASSYSAGTYEQYF.

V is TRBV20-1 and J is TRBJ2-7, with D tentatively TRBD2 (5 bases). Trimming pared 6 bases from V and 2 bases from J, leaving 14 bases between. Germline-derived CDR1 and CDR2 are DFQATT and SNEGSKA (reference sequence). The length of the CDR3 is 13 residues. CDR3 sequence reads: CSATFGGAYEQYF. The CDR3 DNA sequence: TGCAGTGCCACATTCGGAGGAGCCTACGAGCAGTACTTC.

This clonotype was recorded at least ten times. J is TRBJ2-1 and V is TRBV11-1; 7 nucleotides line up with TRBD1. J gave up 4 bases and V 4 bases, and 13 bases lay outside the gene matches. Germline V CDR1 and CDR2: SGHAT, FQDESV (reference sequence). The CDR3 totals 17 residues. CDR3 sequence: CASSSRDSSMGYNEQFF. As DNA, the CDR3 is TGTGCCAGCAGCTCCCGGGACAGCAGTATGGGTTACAATGAGCAGTTCTTC. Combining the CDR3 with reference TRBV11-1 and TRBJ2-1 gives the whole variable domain EAEVAQSPRYKITEKSQAVAFWCDPISGHATLYWYRQILGQGPELLVQFQDESVVDDSQLPKDRFSAERLKGVDSTLKIQPAELGDSAMYLCASSSRDSSMGYNEQFFGPGTRLTVL.

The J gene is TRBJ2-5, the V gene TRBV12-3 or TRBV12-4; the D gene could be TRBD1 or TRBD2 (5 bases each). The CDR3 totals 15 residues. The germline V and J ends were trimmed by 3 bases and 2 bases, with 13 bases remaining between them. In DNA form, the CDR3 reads TGTGCCAGCAGTTTGGGGACCGTTATGCAAGAGACCCAGTACTTC. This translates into CASSLGTVMQETQYF.

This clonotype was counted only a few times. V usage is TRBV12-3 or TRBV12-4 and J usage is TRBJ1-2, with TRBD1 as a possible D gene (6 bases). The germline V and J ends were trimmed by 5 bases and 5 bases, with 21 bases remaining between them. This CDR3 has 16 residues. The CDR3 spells CASSTRSGGAGYGYTF. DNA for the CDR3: TGTGCCAGCAGTACCCGGTCCGGGGGCGCAGGTTATGGCTACACCTTC.

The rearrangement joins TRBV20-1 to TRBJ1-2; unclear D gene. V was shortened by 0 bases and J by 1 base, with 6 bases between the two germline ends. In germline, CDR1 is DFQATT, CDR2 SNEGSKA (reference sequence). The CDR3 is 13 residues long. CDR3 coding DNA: TGCAGTGCTAGAGAGGGGTTTAACTATGGCTACACCTTC. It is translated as CSAREGFNYGYTF.

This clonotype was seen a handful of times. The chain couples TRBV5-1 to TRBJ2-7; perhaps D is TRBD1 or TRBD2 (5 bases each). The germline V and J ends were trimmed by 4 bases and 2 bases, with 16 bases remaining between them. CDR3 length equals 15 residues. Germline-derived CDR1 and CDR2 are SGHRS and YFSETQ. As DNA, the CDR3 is TGCGCCAGCAGCGCCGGGACGCTCTTCACCTACGAGCAGTACTTC. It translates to CASSAGTLFTYEQYF.

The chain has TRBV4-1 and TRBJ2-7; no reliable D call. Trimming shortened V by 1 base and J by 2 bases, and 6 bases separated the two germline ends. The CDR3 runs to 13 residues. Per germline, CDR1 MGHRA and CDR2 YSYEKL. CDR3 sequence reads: CASSQGRTYEQYF. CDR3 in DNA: TGCGCCAGCAGCCAAGGAAGGACCTACGAGCAGTACTTC.

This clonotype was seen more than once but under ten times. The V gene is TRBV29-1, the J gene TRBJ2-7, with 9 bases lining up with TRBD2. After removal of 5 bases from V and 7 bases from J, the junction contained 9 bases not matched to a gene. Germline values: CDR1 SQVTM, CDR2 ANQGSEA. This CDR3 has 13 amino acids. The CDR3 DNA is TGCAGCGTTATAGCGGGGGCGTCCATGGAGCAGTACTTC. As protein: CSVIAGASMEQYF.

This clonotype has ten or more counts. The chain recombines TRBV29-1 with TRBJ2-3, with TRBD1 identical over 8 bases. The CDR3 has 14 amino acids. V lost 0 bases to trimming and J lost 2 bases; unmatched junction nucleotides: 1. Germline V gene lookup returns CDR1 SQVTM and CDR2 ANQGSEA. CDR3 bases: TGCAGCGTTGAAGAGGACAGGGCCACAGATACGCAGTATTTT. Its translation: CSVEEDRATDTQYF.